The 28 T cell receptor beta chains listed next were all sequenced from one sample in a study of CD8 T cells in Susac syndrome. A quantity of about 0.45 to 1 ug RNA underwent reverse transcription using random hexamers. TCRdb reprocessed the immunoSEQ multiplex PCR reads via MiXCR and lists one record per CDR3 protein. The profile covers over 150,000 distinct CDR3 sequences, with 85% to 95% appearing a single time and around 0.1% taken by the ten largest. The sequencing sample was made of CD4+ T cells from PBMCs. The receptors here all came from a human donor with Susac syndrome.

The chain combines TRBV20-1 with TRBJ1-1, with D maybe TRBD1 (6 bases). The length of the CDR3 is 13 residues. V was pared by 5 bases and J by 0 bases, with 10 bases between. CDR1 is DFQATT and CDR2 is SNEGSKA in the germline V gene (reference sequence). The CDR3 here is CSAGGSLNTEAFF. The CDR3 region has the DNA TGCAGTGCTGGGGGCAGCCTGAACACTGAAGCTTTCTTT.

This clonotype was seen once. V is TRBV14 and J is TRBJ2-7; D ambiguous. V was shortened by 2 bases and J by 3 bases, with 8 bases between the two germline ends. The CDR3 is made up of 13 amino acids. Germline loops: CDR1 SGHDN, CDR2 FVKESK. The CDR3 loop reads CASSQLRFYEQYF. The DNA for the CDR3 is TGTGCCAGCAGCCAACTTAGATTCTACGAGCAGTACTTC. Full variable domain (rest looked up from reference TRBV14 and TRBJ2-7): EAGVTQFPSHSVIEKGQTVTLRCDPISGHDNLYWYRRVMGKEIKFLLHFVKESKQDESGMPNNRFLAERTGGTYSTLKVQPAELEDSGVYFCASSQLRFYEQYFGPGTRLTVT.

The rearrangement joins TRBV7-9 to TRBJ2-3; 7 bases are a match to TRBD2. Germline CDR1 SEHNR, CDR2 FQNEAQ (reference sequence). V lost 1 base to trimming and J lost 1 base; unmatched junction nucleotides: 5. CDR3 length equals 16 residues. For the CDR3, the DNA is TGTGCCAGCAGCTTAGAAGGGCTAGCGGGCACAGATACGCAGTATTTT. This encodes CASSLEGLAGTDTQYF.

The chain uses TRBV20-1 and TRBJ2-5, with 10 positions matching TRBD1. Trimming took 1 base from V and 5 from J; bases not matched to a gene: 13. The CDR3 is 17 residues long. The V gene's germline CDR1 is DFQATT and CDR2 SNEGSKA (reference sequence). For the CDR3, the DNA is TGCAGTGCTAGAGGTCCCCGGACAGGGGGATTGGTTGAGACCCAGTACTTC. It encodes CSARGPRTGGLVETQYF.

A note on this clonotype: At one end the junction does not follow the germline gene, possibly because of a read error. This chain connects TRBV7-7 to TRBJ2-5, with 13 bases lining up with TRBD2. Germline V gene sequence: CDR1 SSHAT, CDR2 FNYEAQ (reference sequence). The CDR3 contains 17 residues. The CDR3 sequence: CASSLGGLAGAQETQYF. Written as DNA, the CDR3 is TGTGCTAGCAGCTTAGGAGGACTAGCGGGGGCCCAAGAGACCCAGTACTTC.

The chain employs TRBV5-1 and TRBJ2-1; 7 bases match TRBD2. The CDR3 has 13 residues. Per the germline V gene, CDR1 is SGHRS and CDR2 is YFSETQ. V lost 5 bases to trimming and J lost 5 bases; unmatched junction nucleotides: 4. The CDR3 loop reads CASSRAGDNEQFF. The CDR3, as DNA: TGCGCCAGCAGTCGGGCGGGGGACAATGAGCAGTTCTTC.

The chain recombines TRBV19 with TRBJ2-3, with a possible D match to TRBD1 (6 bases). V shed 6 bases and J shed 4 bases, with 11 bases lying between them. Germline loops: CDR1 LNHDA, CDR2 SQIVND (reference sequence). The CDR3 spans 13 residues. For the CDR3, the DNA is TGTGCCAGTAGGGCAGGGGCCCCAGATACGCAGTATTTT. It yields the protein CASRAGAPDTQYF.

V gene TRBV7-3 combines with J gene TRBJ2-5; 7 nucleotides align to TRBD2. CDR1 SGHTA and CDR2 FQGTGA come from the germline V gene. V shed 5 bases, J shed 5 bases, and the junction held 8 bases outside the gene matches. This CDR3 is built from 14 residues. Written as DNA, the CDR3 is TGTGCCAGCAGCCCTCAGCGGGGTGGGGAGACCCAGTACTTC. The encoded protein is CASSPQRGGETQYF.

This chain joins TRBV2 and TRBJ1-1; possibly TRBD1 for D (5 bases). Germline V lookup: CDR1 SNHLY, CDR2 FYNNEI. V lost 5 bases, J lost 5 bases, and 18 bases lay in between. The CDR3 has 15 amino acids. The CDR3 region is CASSLTHPQVTEAFF. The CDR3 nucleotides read TGTGCCAGCAGTCTGACACATCCACAGGTGACTGAAGCTTTCTTT.

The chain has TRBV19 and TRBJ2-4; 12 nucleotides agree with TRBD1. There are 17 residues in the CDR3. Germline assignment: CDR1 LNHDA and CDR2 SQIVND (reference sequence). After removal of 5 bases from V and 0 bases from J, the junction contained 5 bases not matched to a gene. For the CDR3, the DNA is TGTGCCAGTAGTCCGGGACAGGGGGCGATAGCCAAAAACATTCAGTACTTC. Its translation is CASSPGQGAIAKNIQYF.

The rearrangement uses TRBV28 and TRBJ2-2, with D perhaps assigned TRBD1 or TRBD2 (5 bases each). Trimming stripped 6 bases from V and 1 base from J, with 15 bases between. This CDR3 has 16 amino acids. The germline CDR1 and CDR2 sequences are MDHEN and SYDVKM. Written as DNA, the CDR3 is TGTGCCAGCAGCGATATGGGACCGAGGAACACCGGGGAGCTGTTTTTT. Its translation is CASSDMGPRNTGELFF.

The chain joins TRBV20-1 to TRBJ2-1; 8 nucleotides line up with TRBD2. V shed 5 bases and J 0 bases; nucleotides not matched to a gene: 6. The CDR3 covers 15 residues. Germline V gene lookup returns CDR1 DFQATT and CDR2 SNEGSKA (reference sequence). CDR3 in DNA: TGCAGTGCTCCTCCGGGACTAGACTCCTACAATGAGCAGTTCTTC. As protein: CSAPPGLDSYNEQFF.

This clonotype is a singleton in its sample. The CDR3 coding sequence is TGTGCCAGCAGCCACGGCAGGGACGAGCAGTACTTC. Amino acid sequence: CASSHGRDEQYF. The chain carries TRBV3-1 and TRBJ2-7, with D maybe TRBD1 (5 bases). Germline V CDR1 and CDR2: LGHDT, YNNKEL (reference sequence). V gave up 3 bases and J gave up 5 bases, with 8 bases separating them. The CDR3 consists of 12 residues.

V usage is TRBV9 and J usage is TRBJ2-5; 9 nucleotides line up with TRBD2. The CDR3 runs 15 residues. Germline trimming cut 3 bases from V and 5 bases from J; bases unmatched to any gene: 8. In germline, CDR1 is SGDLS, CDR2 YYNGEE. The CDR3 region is CASSAGLARMETQYF. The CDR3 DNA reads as TGTGCCAGCAGCGCAGGACTAGCGCGCATGGAGACCCAGTACTTC.

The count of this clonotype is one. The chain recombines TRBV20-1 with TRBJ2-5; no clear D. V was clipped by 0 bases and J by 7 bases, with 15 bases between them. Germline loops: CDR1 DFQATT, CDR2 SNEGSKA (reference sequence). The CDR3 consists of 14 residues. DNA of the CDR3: TGCAGTGCTAGAGAGGAGCGCTCTTCCAGGACCCAGTACTTC. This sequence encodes CSAREERSSRTQYF.

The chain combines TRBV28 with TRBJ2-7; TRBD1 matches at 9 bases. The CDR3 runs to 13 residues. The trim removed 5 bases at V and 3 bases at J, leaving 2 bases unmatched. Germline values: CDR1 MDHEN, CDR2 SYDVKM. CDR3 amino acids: CASSVDRGYEQYF. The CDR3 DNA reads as TGTGCCAGCAGTGTGGACAGGGGCTACGAGCAGTACTTC.

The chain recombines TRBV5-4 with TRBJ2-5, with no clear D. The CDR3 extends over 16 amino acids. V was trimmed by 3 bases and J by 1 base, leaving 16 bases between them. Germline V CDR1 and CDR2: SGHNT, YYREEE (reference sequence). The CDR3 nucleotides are TGTGCCAGCAGCTCAAGCGCCCGACGTTCCCAAGAGACCCAGTACTTC. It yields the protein CASSSSARRSQETQYF.

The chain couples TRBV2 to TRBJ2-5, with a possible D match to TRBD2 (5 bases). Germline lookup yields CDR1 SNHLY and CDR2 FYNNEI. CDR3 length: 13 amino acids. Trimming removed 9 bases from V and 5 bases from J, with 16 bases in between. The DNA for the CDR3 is TGTGCCAGTACCCCCGGGCGCGGGGAGACCCAGTACTTC. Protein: CASTPGRGETQYF.

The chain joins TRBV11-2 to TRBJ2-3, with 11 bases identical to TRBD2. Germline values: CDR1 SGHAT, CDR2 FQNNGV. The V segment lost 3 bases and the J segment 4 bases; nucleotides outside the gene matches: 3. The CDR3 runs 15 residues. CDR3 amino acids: CASSFSGRESDTQYF. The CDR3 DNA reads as TGTGCCAGCAGCTTTAGCGGGAGGGAGTCAGATACGCAGTATTTT.

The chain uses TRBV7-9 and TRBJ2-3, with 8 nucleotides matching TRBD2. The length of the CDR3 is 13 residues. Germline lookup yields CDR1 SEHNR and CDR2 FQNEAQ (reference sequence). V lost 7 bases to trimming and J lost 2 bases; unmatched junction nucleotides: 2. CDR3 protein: CASTGLATDTQYF. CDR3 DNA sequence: TGTGCCAGCACCGGACTAGCCACAGATACGCAGTATTTT.

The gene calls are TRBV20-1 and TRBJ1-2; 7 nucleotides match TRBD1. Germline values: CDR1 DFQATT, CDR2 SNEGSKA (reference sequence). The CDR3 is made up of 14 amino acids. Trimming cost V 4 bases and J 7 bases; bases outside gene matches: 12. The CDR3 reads CSATRQGGYFGYTF. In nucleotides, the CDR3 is TGCAGTGCTACCAGACAGGGCGGTTACTTTGGCTACACCTTC.

The CDR3 loop reads CASSVVGYNEQFF. The DNA of the CDR3 is TGCGCCAGCAGCGTCGTGGGGTACAATGAGCAGTTCTTC. The V and J genes are TRBV10-2 and TRBJ2-1, with D unresolved. V lost 6 bases, J lost 4 bases, and 10 bases lay in between. Germline V gene lookup returns CDR1 WSHSY and CDR2 SAAADI. The CDR3 consists of 13 residues.

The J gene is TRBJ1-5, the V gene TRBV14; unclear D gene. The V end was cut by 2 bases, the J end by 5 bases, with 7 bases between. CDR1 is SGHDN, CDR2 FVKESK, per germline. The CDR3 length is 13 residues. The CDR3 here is CASSQSGDQPQHF. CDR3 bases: TGTGCCAGCAGCCAATCCGGGGATCAGCCCCAGCATTTT.

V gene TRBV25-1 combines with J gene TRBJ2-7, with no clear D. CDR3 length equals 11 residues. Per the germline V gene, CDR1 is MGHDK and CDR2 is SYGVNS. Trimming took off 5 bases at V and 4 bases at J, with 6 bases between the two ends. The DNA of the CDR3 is TGTGCCAGCAGTTTCGCATACGAGCAGTACTTC. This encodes CASSFAYEQYF.

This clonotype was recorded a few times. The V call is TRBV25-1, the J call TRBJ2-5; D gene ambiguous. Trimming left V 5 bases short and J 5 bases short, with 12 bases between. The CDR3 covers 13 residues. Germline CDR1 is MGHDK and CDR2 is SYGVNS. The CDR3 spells CASSPAGRETQYF. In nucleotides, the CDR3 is TGTGCCAGCAGTCCTGCAGGAAGGGAGACCCAGTACTTC.

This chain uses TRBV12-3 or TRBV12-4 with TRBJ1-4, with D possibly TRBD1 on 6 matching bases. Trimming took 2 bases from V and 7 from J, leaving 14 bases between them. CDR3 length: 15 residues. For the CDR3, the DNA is TGTGCCAGCAGTTTATGGGGGGGCCGGGGTGAAAAACTGTTTTTT. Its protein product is CASSLWGGRGEKLFF.

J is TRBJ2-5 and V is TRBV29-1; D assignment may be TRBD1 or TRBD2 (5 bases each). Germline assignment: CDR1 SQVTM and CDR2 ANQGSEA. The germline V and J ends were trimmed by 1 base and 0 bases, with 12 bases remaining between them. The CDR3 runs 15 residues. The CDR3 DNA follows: TGCAGCGTTGAAGTGAGGGGACGGTACCAAGAGACCCAGTACTTC. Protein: CSVEVRGRYQETQYF.

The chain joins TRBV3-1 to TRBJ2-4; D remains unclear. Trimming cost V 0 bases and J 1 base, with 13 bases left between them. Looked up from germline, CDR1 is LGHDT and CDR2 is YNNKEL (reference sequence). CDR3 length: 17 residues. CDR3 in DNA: TGTGCCAGCAGCCAAGATCGGCGAGAAACCGCCAAAAACATTCAGTACTTC. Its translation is CASSQDRRETAKNIQYF. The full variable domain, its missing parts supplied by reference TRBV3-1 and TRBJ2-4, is DTAVSQTPKYLVTQMGNDKSIKCEQNLGHDTMYWYKQDSKKFLKIMFSYNNKELIINETVPNRFSPKSPDKAHLNLHINSLELGDSAVYFCASSQDRRETAKNIQYFGAGTRLSVL.